Below, 25 T cell receptor beta chains from the same sample are listed, as sequenced in a study of T cells after yellow fever vaccination (dated by TCRdb to between 2017 and 2020). To prepare the library, 5' RACE was applied. These reads were obtained on an Illumina HiSeq 2500. The public sequencing data were trimmed at Q25 with fastp and processed into clonotypes with MiXCR by TCRdb, which kept only in-frame beta chains. Each CDR3 protein gets just one entry, which takes the most common genes and DNA from the rows behind it. The table for this sample lists hundreds of thousands of distinct CDR3 sequences; 15% to 20% of them were counted only once. Approximately 14% of the sample rests with the top ten. This sample's treatment or condition label indicates: live attenuated yellow fever vaccine strain. Sequencing was performed on PBMCs, taken 15 days after the yellow fever booster vaccination. The receptors come from a young man who received the YFV17D yellow fever vaccine.

This clonotype was detected a few times. The chain uses TRBV7-9 and TRBJ2-5, with D perhaps TRBD2 (5 bases). Germline CDR1 is SEHNR and CDR2 is FQNEAQ (reference sequence). The CDR3 covers 15 residues. The V and J ends lost 2 bases and 2 bases respectively, with 12 bases between them. CDR3 sequence (DNA): TGTGCCAGCAGCTTAAGACCGGGGATACAAGAGACCCAGTACTTC. This gives the protein CASSLRPGIQETQYF.

The gene calls are TRBV29-1 and TRBJ2-5, with 7 bases lining up with TRBD2. CDR3 length: 14 amino acids. The ends lost 7 bases at V and 2 bases at J; junction bases unmatched: 10. From germline, CDR1 is SQVTM and CDR2 ANQGSEA. This CDR3 is CSGTPAGLQETQYF. In DNA, the CDR3 is TGCAGCGGAACACCAGCGGGACTTCAAGAGACCCAGTACTTC.

This sequence joins TRBV6-2 or TRBV6-3 and TRBJ2-7; D not certain. CDR3 length: 14 amino acids. In germline, CDR1 is MNHEY, CDR2 SVGEGT. V shed 8 bases and J shed 2 bases, with 16 bases lying between them. CDR3 bases: TGTGCCAGCGGCAAAGGGAAGGGTCCCTACGAGCAGTACTTC. Translation gives CASGKGKGPYEQYF.

This clonotype was found a few times. This chain links TRBV3-1 with TRBJ2-6, with TRBD1 matching over 7 bases. The CDR3 length is 18 residues. The germline CDR1 and CDR2 sequences are LGHDT and YNNKEL (reference sequence). With 4 bases clipped from V and 4 bases from J, the junction kept 13 bases outside the gene matches. The CDR3, as DNA: TGTGCCAGCAGCCCCTATGGGGACAGAGTTGGAGGGGCCAACGTCCTGACTTTC. It codes for CASSPYGDRVGGANVLTF.

This clonotype occurred a few times. This chain links TRBV6-5 with TRBJ2-7, with D hard to call. The CDR3 length is 12 residues. Germline V gene sequence: CDR1 MNHEY, CDR2 SVGAGI. The V end lost 6 bases, the J end lost 6 bases, and 12 bases lay between the germline ends. The CDR3 loop reads CASSNRPGEQYF. As DNA, the CDR3 is TGTGCCAGCAGCAATAGACCTGGCGAGCAGTACTTC.

This rearrangement joins TRBV5-6 to TRBJ2-7; D uncertain. This CDR3 has 13 amino acids. V was cut by 0 bases and J by 6 bases, with 10 bases left in between. CDR1 is SGHDT, CDR2 YYEEEE, per germline. CDR3 amino acids: CASSLASVGEQYF. CDR3 DNA sequence: TGTGCCAGCAGCTTGGCATCCGTGGGCGAGCAGTACTTC.

This chain uses TRBV7-2 with TRBJ2-1; weak D call: TRBD2 (5 bases). The CDR3 spans 15 residues. Germline values: CDR1 SGHTA, CDR2 FQGNSA. Trimming left V 2 bases short and J 5 bases short, with 13 bases between. CDR3 DNA: TGTGCCAGCAGCTTATTAGCGCAGAGAAACAATGAGCAGTTCTTC. Translating it yields CASSLLAQRNNEQFF.

This clonotype came up once. The chain carries TRBV11-2 and TRBJ2-5, with no clear D. Trimming left V 1 base short and J 1 base short, with 10 bases between. Germline CDR1 and CDR2: SGHAT and FQNNGV. The CDR3 covers 15 residues. The CDR3 region is CASSLVGRSQETQYF. The DNA of the CDR3 is TGTGCCAGCAGCTTAGTCGGACGGAGCCAAGAGACCCAGTACTTC. The variable domain in full, with the rest retrieved from reference TRBV11-2 and TRBJ2-5, is EAGVAQSPRYKIIEKRQSVAFWCNPISGHATLYWYQQILGQGPKLLIQFQNNGVVDDSQLPKDRFSAERLKGVDSTLKIQPAKLEDSAVYLCASSLVGRSQETQYFGPGTRLLVL.

This clonotype was picked up a small number of times. The rearrangement links TRBV2 to TRBJ2-5, with 9 bases that match TRBD2. V was pared by 2 bases and J by 1 base, with 2 bases of the junction left unmatched. Looked up from germline, CDR1 is SNHLY and CDR2 is FYNNEI. The CDR3 length is 15 residues. CDR3 protein: CASSELGLAQETQYF. The CDR3 coding sequence is TGTGCCAGCAGTGAATTGGGACTAGCCCAAGAGACCCAGTACTTC.

This clonotype was seen a handful of times. The CDR3 DNA reads as TGTGCCATCATGGGGAGCGAGAGCTCCTACAATGAGCAGTTCTTC. It codes for CAIMGSESSYNEQFF. The chain uses TRBV10-3 and TRBJ2-1; TRBD2 is a possible D gene (5 bases). The CDR3 has 15 amino acids. V lost 7 bases and J lost 0, with 13 bases in between. The germline gives CDR1 ENHRY, CDR2 SYGVKD.

This clonotype has just a few counts. V is TRBV6-2 or TRBV6-3 and J is TRBJ2-7; the match to TRBD1 covers 7 bases. The trim removed 5 bases at V and 5 bases at J, leaving 9 bases unmatched. In germline, CDR1 is MNHEY, CDR2 SVGEGT. This CDR3 is built from 14 residues. The CDR3 DNA sequence: TGTGCCAGCAGTCGTGGGACAGTGGAGGACGAGCAGTACTTC. Protein product: CASSRGTVEDEQYF.

This sequence joins TRBV5-8 and TRBJ1-5; D may be TRBD1 (5 bases). Trimming removed 4 bases from V and 2 bases from J, with 16 bases in between. CDR1 SGHTS and CDR2 YDEGEE come from the germline V gene. The CDR3 length is 16 residues. This chain's CDR3 is CASSPGTSWGNQPQHF. CDR3 bases: TGTGCCAGCAGCCCTGGGACCTCGTGGGGCAATCAGCCCCAGCATTTT.

This clonotype was seen only a few times. The chain joins TRBV5-1 to TRBJ2-2, with D perhaps TRBD1 (6 bases). Germline V lookup: CDR1 SGHRS, CDR2 YFSETQ. Trimming cost V 3 bases and J 4 bases, with 10 bases left between them. The CDR3 totals 14 residues. The CDR3, as DNA: TGCGCCAGCAGCTGGGGGACATCCACCGGGGAGCTGTTTTTT. Translation gives CASSWGTSTGELFF.

This clonotype was counted at least ten times. The rearrangement links TRBV4-3 to TRBJ2-4; 7 bases match TRBD1. CDR1 is LGHNA, CDR2 YSLEER, per germline. The junction had 5 bases not matched to a gene; V was cut back by 2 bases and J by 1 base. The CDR3 has 16 residues. The CDR3 bases are TGCGCCAGCAGCCAACCCCCGGGACAGGCCAAAAACATTCAGTACTTC. Its protein is CASSQPPGQAKNIQYF.

The CDR3 is CASSLRLVNEQFF. DNA of the CDR3: TGTGCCAGCAGCTTACGACTGGTCAATGAGCAGTTCTTC. This chain links TRBV5-5 with TRBJ2-1; no reliable D call. CDR1 and CDR2 (germline): SGHKS, YYEKEE (reference sequence). V was pared by 2 bases and J by 6 bases, with 9 bases between. This CDR3 contains 13 residues.

This clonotype was counted between two and nine times. The CDR3 region is CASSPLEYNEQFF. CDR3 bases: TGTGCCAGCTCACCACTGGAATACAATGAGCAGTTCTTC. This rearrangement joins TRBV18 to TRBJ2-1; no firm D call. This CDR3 region has 13 residues. In germline, CDR1 is KGHSH, CDR2 LQKENI. Trimming took 1 base from V and 4 from J, leaving 5 bases between them.

This chain uses TRBV29-1 with TRBJ1-2; possible D gene TRBD1, 6 bases. The CDR3 sequence is 13 residues long. Between the trimmed V and J ends, which lost 2 bases and 8 bases, there was a span of 15 bases. The germline V gene encodes CDR1 SQVTM and CDR2 ANQGSEA. DNA for the CDR3: TGCAGCGTTGAATTTGGCAGGGGTCAGGGCTACACCTTC. Encoded protein: CSVEFGRGQGYTF.

As DNA, the CDR3 is TGTGCCAGCAGCCCAATCCTAGGGAAAGAGACCCAGTACTTC. It yields the protein CASSPILGKETQYF. The chain combines TRBV5-5 with TRBJ2-5, with D unresolved. The CDR3 extends over 14 amino acids. Trimming shortened V by 4 bases and J by 3 bases, and 13 bases separated the two germline ends. Germline V gene sequence: CDR1 SGHKS, CDR2 YYEKEE (reference sequence).

This chain uses TRBV7-9 with TRBJ2-5; TRBD2 agrees at 8 bases. The germline V gene has CDR1 SEHNR and CDR2 FQNEAQ (reference sequence). The CDR3 contains 11 residues. V dropped 4 bases and J dropped 10; count of bases not matched to a gene: 2. The CDR3 DNA follows: TGTGCCAGCAGCTCAGCGGGGGTCCAGTACTTC. It translates to CASSSAGVQYF.

The chain couples TRBV5-4 to TRBJ2-1, with 7 bases lining up with TRBD2. The V gene's germline CDR1 is SGHNT and CDR2 YYREEE (reference sequence). This CDR3 has 16 residues. Unmatched junction bases numbered 8, after V lost 5 bases and J lost 0 bases. CDR3 coding DNA: TGTGCCAGCAGTCGGTTTGGGAGGGCCTCCTACAATGAGCAGTTCTTC. This sequence encodes CASSRFGRASYNEQFF.

J is TRBJ2-3 and V is TRBV5-1, with D perhaps matching TRBD2 (6 bases). V was clipped by 0 bases and J by 3 bases, with 14 bases between them. Germline CDR1 SGHRS, CDR2 YFSETQ. CDR3 size: 16 residues. The CDR3 is CASSLEPSVRTDTQYF. The DNA of the CDR3 is TGCGCCAGCAGCTTGGAGCCTAGCGTTCGGACAGATACGCAGTATTTT.

This clonotype showed up just a few times. The gene calls are TRBV27 and TRBJ2-5, with D perhaps TRBD2 (6 bases). The CDR3 is 16 residues long. The ends were cut back, 2 bases at V and 2 bases at J, with 15 bases in the middle. Germline V gene sequence: CDR1 MNHEY, CDR2 SMNVEV (reference sequence). The CDR3 coding sequence is TGTGCCAGCAGTTTAGTTGGGACTGAGATTCAAGAGACCCAGTACTTC. Residues: CASSLVGTEIQETQYF.

V and J are TRBV5-5 and TRBJ1-3; the D is unclear. Germline values: CDR1 SGHKS, CDR2 YYEKEE (reference sequence). The V end was cut by 3 bases, the J end by 0 bases, with 16 bases between. CDR3 length: 17 residues. This CDR3 is CASSSSPNRDSGNTIYF. The CDR3 region has the DNA TGTGCCAGCAGCTCCAGCCCCAATCGGGACTCTGGAAACACCATATATTTT.

This clonotype appeared a few times. The gene calls are TRBV7-2 and TRBJ1-2; no reliable D call. The CDR3 is 13 residues long. Trimming shortened V by 5 bases and J by 5 bases, and 12 bases separated the two germline ends. Germline CDR1 is SGHTA and CDR2 is FQGNSA. CDR3 DNA: TGTGCCAGCAGCCCCCGGGGTATTTATGGCTACACCTTC. Its protein product is CASSPRGIYGYTF.

The V call is TRBV6-1, the J call TRBJ2-5, with 12 bases fitting TRBD2. Trimming cost V 6 bases and J 5 bases; bases outside gene matches: 7. The CDR3 extends over 15 amino acids. Per germline, CDR1 MNHNS and CDR2 SASEGT. The CDR3 spells CASRRLAGVVETQYF. CDR3 DNA: TGTGCCAGCAGAAGACTAGCGGGAGTAGTGGAGACCCAGTACTTC.